This is a list of T cell receptor beta chains from one sample in a study of blood T cell repertoires in COVID-19. Method: immunoSEQ multiplex PCR; TCRdb's copy keeps in-frame clones and lacks some. Altogether about 98,000 clones are present, 82% being singletons, with the ten largest covering approximately 10%. Source material: peripheral blood. All receptors come from a man in his 70s with active or convalescent COVID-19. The CDR3 runs from the conserved cysteine through the conserved F or W. Fields, in order: J gene, clone size, CDR3 length, V gene, D gene, CDR3 protein, CDR3 DNA. A D gene is named only where the DNA matches it firmly. Where a row states a size, it is once, few, many or the class of an expanded clone; other rows omit it.

>TRBJ1-5|NA|16|TRBV6-6|NA
CASSPPGGYSNQPQHF
TGTGCCAGCAGTCCACCCGGGGGATATAGCAATCAGCCCCAGCATTTT
>TRBJ1-3|once|16|TRBV3-1/TRBV3-2|NA
CASSRGPILSGNTIYF
TGTGCCAGCAGCAGGGGTCCGATCCTCTCTGGAAACACCATATATTTT
>TRBJ2-7|NA|15|TRBV25-1|TRBD2
CASSEGLAGTYEQYF
TGTGCCAGCAGTGAAGGACTAGCGGGTACCTACGAGCAGTACTTC
>TRBJ2-5|NA|12|TRBV12-3/TRBV12-4|NA
CASSGSEETQYF
TGTGCCAGCAGTGGTAGCGAGGAGACCCAGTACTTC
>TRBJ1-5|NA|13|TRBV30|NA
CAWSVDRNQPQHF
TGTGCCTGGAGTGTAGACAGAAATCAGCCCCAGCATTTT
>TRBJ2-1|NA|17|TRBV25-1|TRBD2
CASSEYSGRGANNEQFF
TGTGCCAGCAGTGAATACTCCGGGCGGGGGGCCAACAATGAGCAGTTCTTC
>TRBJ2-2|once|15|TRBV5-1|NA
CASSPTGPGTGELFF
TGCGCCAGCAGCCCAACAGGTCCGGGCACCGGGGAGCTGTTTTTT
>TRBJ2-4|NA|15|TRBV14|TRBD1
CASSSWTGTKNIQYF
TGTGCCAGCAGCTCTTGGACAGGGACCAAAAACATTCAGTACTTC
>TRBJ1-6|few|15|TRBV25-1|NA
CASSDVGGSLSPLHF
TGTGCCAGCAGTGACGTCGGGGGATCCCTTTCACCCCTCCACTTT
>TRBJ2-1|NA|13|TRBV12-3/TRBV12-4|TRBD2
CASRTGGRNEQFF
TGTGCCAGCAGGACGGGGGGTAGGAATGAGCAGTTCTTC